This T cell receptor beta chain was identified in a study of shared clonotypes between healthy human individuals. Using immunoSEQ multiplex PCR, the repertoire was profiled, and TCRdb retains in-frame clones only, with some absent. This table holds around 2,100,000 clones, less than 95% found once. Naive CD8 cells lacked CD45RO, underwent positive selection for CCR7 and left out terminally differentiated effector memory CD45RA+ cells. The V and J ends lost 3 bases and 2 bases respectively, with 13 bases between them. Germline V gene sequence: CDR1 SNHLY, CDR2 FYNNEI. This CDR3 comprises 15 residues. V is TRBV2 and J is TRBJ1-1, with D perhaps matching TRBD1 (6 bases). The receptor was isolated from a man in his late teens or twenties in good health. Specimen: naive CD8+ T cells sorted from blood. The CDR3 DNA follows: TGTGCCAGCAGTGATTCCCGGGACAACAACACTGAAGCTTTCTTT. Translation gives CASSDSRDNNTEAFF.